This entry is about one T cell receptor (beta chain). Its specificity is unknown. One end of the junction varies from germline; a read error may be responsible. The data belong to a study of CD8+CD57+ T cells in acquired aplastic anemia. General study points: Controls and patients did not differ significantly in CD8+ Simpson's diversity.

Profiles of TCR beta VDJ and CDR3 were generated from a genomic DNA template. A single record per CDR3 protein comes from TCRdb applying MiXCR to the reads. This table holds 250,000 to 350,000 distinct CDR3 sequences, approximately 60% found once. Sequencing involved patients with CD8+CD57+ cell expansion previously shown by flow cytometry. CDR3 length equals 15 residues. Germline V gene lookup returns CDR1 ENHRY and CDR2 SYGVKD. Source material: sorted CD4+, CD8+, or CD8+CD57+ T cells (not recorded which) from PBMCs. The V call is TRBV10-3, the J call TRBJ2-7; TRBD1 aligns across 10 bases. The TCR originated in a human donor with aplastic anemia. CDR3 protein: CASSISGTGEDEQYF. The CDR3 region has the DNA TGTGCCAGCAGTATCTCCGGGACAGGGGAGGACGAGCAGTACTTC.